The 30 T cell receptor beta chains given below trace back to one sample, sequenced in a study of T cell repertoires in cytomegalovirus infection. TCRdb independently ran MiXCR on the reads; one entry per CDR3 protein. The sample shows roughly 570,000 distinct CDR3 sequences, approximately 40% of them seen only once. No antigens are known for them. The sequences come from cultured PBMCs, collected from culture after CMV antigen stimulation. These receptors all stem from a human donor in good health (CMV status not recorded). Some clones in this sample may be carry-over from other donors' samples.

This clonotype turned up a few times. The V gene is TRBV7-9, the J gene TRBJ2-4, with 7 bases matching TRBD1. Germline CDR1 reads SEHNR; CDR2 reads FQNEAQ (reference sequence). Unmatched junction bases numbered 3, after V lost 2 bases and J lost 5 bases. The CDR3 totals 14 residues. The CDR3 loop reads CASSLMTGQNIQYF. The CDR3 DNA follows: TGTGCCAGCAGCTTAATGACAGGGCAAAACATTCAGTACTTC. The whole variable domain, remainder taken from reference TRBV7-9 and TRBJ2-4, is DTGVSQNPRHKITKRGQNVTFRCDPISEHNRLYWYRQTLGQGPEFLTYFQNEAQLEKSRLLSDRFSAERPKGSFSTLEIQRTEQGDSAMYLCASSLMTGQNIQYFGAGTRLSVL.

The chain has TRBV5-1 and TRBJ2-5; tentatively, D is TRBD2 (6 bases). Trimming removed 5 bases at V and 7 bases at J, with 12 bases between. CDR3 length equals 12 residues. The germline gives CDR1 SGHRS, CDR2 YFSETQ. The CDR3 region is CASSFGRGTQYF. Here the CDR3 DNA reads TGCGCCAGCAGTTTTGGGCGGGGGACCCAGTACTTC.

This clonotype was recorded a few times. The J gene is TRBJ1-5, the V gene TRBV28; no reliable D call. V was cut by 5 bases and J by 9 bases, with 11 bases left in between. Germline lookup yields CDR1 MDHEN and CDR2 SYDVKM. The CDR3 totals 12 residues. The CDR3, as DNA: TGTGCCAGCAGTCCAACCCGTCCGCCCCAGCATTTT. Residues: CASSPTRPPQHF.

This chain connects TRBV4-1 to TRBJ2-1; maybe TRBD2 (5 bases). The V gene's germline CDR1 is MGHRA and CDR2 YSYEKL. V was cut by 3 bases and J by 9 bases, with 18 bases left in between. This CDR3 comprises 15 residues. Here the CDR3 reads CASSQETTLVSEQFF. DNA of the CDR3: TGCGCCAGCAGCCAGGAGACTACTTTGGTGAGTGAGCAGTTCTTC.

This chain links TRBV20-1 with TRBJ2-7, with 8 bases fitting TRBD1. The germline CDR1 and CDR2 sequences are DFQATT and SNEGSKA (reference sequence). The CDR3 length is 14 residues. V was clipped by 3 bases and J by 3 bases; unmatched bases: 7. Here the CDR3 DNA reads TGCAGTGCTAGTGCGGGACAGGCCAACTACGAGCAGTACTTC. Protein product: CSASAGQANYEQYF.

The V and J genes are TRBV7-9 and TRBJ2-4, with D unresolved. Germline V gene data show CDR1 as SEHNR and CDR2 as FQNEAQ (reference sequence). Trimming removed 6 bases from V and 6 bases from J, with 15 bases in between. CDR3 length: 14 residues. The CDR3 loop reads CASSLLRTPNIQYF. The CDR3 nucleotides are TGTGCCAGCAGTCTCCTGCGCACCCCAAACATTCAGTACTTC.

By sample share, this clonotype is large (0.1 to 1%). In nucleotides, the CDR3 is TGTGCCAGCAGCTTAAGGAGGGGCGTTGACACCGGGGAGCTGTTTTTT. Protein: CASSLRRGVDTGELFF. The J gene is TRBJ2-2, the V gene TRBV7-9; tentatively, D is TRBD2 (6 bases). The length of the CDR3 is 16 residues. The V and J ends lost 2 bases and 3 bases respectively, with 13 bases between them. Per the germline V gene, CDR1 is SEHNR and CDR2 is FQNEAQ (reference sequence).

The V call is TRBV7-2, the J call TRBJ2-7; D perhaps matches TRBD1 (6 bases). Between the trimmed V and J ends, which lost 5 bases and 2 bases, there was a span of 16 bases. The germline gives CDR1 SGHTA, CDR2 FQGNSA. The CDR3 runs 15 residues. This CDR3 is CASSRQVTRAYEQYF. The CDR3 DNA is TGTGCCAGCAGCCGACAGGTGACGAGAGCCTACGAGCAGTACTTC.

V is TRBV6-1 and J is TRBJ1-5; the D is unclear. The CDR3 extends over 12 amino acids. V was shortened by 6 bases and J by 8 bases, with 11 bases between the two germline ends. The germline CDR1 and CDR2 sequences are MNHNS and SASEGT. CDR3 in DNA: TGTGCCAGCAGGGACTATAGTGAGCCCCAGCATTTT. Translated, it gives CASRDYSEPQHF.

This clonotype has just a few counts. V and J are TRBV4-3 and TRBJ2-2; TRBD1 matches at 9 bases. Trimming at V came to 4 bases and at J to 5 bases, leaving 2 bases not matched to a gene. Per the germline V gene, CDR1 is LGHNA and CDR2 is YSLEER. The CDR3 contains 14 residues. The CDR3 region has the DNA TGCGCCAGCAGCCGGGACAGGGAAACCGGGGAGCTGTTTTTT. This translates into CASSRDRETGELFF.

This clonotype was detected once. J is TRBJ2-1 and V is TRBV5-4; tentatively, D is TRBD2 (6 bases). The V and J ends lost 6 bases and 0 bases respectively, with 10 bases between them. Germline V gives CDR1 SGHNT, CDR2 YYREEE (reference sequence). The CDR3 has 14 residues. The CDR3 sequence: CASMAGSSYNEQFF. DNA for the CDR3: TGTGCCAGCATGGCCGGGAGCTCCTACAATGAGCAGTTCTTC.

The gene calls are TRBV20-1 and TRBJ1-4; no clear D. Trimming removed 6 bases at V and 5 bases at J, with 13 bases between. This CDR3 contains 13 residues. Germline-derived CDR1 and CDR2 are DFQATT and SNEGSKA (reference sequence). The CDR3 region is CSAPGIANEKLFF. In DNA form, the CDR3 reads TGCAGTGCCCCCGGGATCGCAAATGAAAAACTGTTTTTT.

The chain is built from TRBV20-1 and TRBJ2-4; 7 bases are shared with TRBD1. The CDR3 is made up of 12 amino acids. Germline-derived CDR1 and CDR2 are DFQATT and SNEGSKA (reference sequence). Trimming removed 6 bases from V and 8 bases from J; junction bases left unmatched: 7. The CDR3 DNA reads as TGCAGTGCGGAAGACAGGGCAGACATTCAGTACTTC. This sequence encodes CSAEDRADIQYF.

This chain links TRBV6-5 with TRBJ2-7; 8 nucleotides line up with TRBD2. Germline values: CDR1 MNHEY, CDR2 SVGAGI. The CDR3 spans 18 residues. J was trimmed by 4 bases and V by 0 bases; bases with no gene match: 14. CDR3 in DNA: TGTGCCAGCAGTTACTCAGCCAGCGGGAGCAGTAAATTATACGAGCAGTACTTC. Amino acids: CASSYSASGSSKLYEQYF.

The chain combines TRBV12-3 or TRBV12-4 with TRBJ1-5; perhaps TRBD1 as D (5 bases). Trimming pared 5 bases from V and 4 bases from J, leaving 9 bases between. This CDR3 contains 13 residues. CDR3 sequence reads: CASSIRENQPQHF. As DNA, the CDR3 is TGTGCCAGCAGTATCAGGGAAAATCAGCCCCAGCATTTT.

The DNA of the CDR3 is TGTGCCTGGGGACTCGGGGGCGCATCCGGGGAGCTGTTTTTT. It encodes CAWGLGGASGELFF. The chain combines TRBV30 with TRBJ2-2, with D perhaps being TRBD1 or TRBD2 (6 bases each). Trimming removed 5 bases at V and 6 bases at J, with 16 bases between. The CDR3 totals 14 residues. From germline, CDR1 is GTSNPN and CDR2 SVGIG (reference sequence).

In its sample, this clonotype was seen a few times. The chain carries TRBV24-1 and TRBJ2-5; D remains ambiguous. The germline V gene encodes CDR1 KGHDR and CDR2 SFDVKD. V was cut by 3 bases and J by 2 bases, with 12 bases left in between. The CDR3 is 15 residues long. CDR3 DNA: TGTGCCACCAGTGATCCCTCGGCCGGACAAGAGACCCAGTACTTC. Encoded protein: CATSDPSAGQETQYF.

The chain uses TRBV19 and TRBJ2-1; D call uncertain. From germline, CDR1 is LNHDA and CDR2 SQIVND (reference sequence). The CDR3 has 15 amino acids. The germline V and J ends were trimmed by 3 bases and 0 bases, with 9 bases remaining between them. The CDR3 DNA reads as TGTGCCAGTAGTATGGCGGCGGTCTCCTACAATGAGCAGTTCTTC. Translation gives CASSMAAVSYNEQFF.

The chain carries TRBV25-1 and TRBJ2-1; no clear D gene. Trimming cost V 1 base and J 11 bases, with 12 bases left between them. Germline assignment: CDR1 MGHDK and CDR2 SYGVNS. The CDR3 length is 13 residues. CDR3 DNA sequence: TGTGCCAGCAGTGAATGGAGAGGAGAAAAGCAGTTCTTC. Its protein is CASSEWRGEKQFF. The complete variable domain, with remaining parts taken from reference TRBV25-1 and TRBJ2-1, reads EADIYQTPRYLVIGTGKKITLECSQTMGHDKMYWYQQDPGMELHLIHYSYGVNSTEKGDLSSESTVSRIRTEHFPLTLESARPSHTSQYLCASSEWRGEKQFFGPGTRLTVL.

This clonotype turned up a few times. CDR3: CASSLGVAYEQYF. CDR3 DNA sequence: TGTGCCAGCAGTTTGGGGGTCGCCTACGAGCAGTACTTC. The rearrangement joins TRBV12-3 or TRBV12-4 to TRBJ2-7; D could derive from TRBD1 or TRBD2 (5 bases each). There are 13 residues in the CDR3. Trimming removed 3 bases from V and 2 bases from J, with 8 bases in between.

This clonotype was observed a handful of times. This rearrangement joins TRBV12-3 or TRBV12-4 to TRBJ1-1; no firm D call. The CDR3 extends over 12 amino acids. The V end was cut by 6 bases, the J end by 7 bases, with 12 bases between. CDR3 DNA: TGTGCCAGCAGCCCCATTTTTGGTGAAGCTTTCTTT. Translating gives CASSPIFGEAFF.

This clonotype was counted between two and nine times. V gene TRBV20-1 combines with J gene TRBJ2-5; D is ambiguous. Germline CDR1 and CDR2: DFQATT and SNEGSKA (reference sequence). The CDR3 extends over 15 amino acids. Trimming took 0 bases from V and 4 from J, leaving 15 bases between them. DNA of the CDR3: TGCAGTGCTAGAGATGCGTCGGCATGGGGAGAGACCCAGTACTTC. Protein: CSARDASAWGETQYF.

This clonotype was seen more than once but under ten times. This chain connects TRBV12-3 or TRBV12-4 to TRBJ2-3; no reliable D call. V gave up 3 bases and J gave up 4 bases, with 11 bases separating them. The CDR3 consists of 14 residues. CDR3 in DNA: TGTGCCAGCAGTTTCGGCAGAGGTTCAGATACGCAGTATTTT. Encoded protein: CASSFGRGSDTQYF.

The V call is TRBV11-2, the J call TRBJ2-7; D is uncertain. Germline CDR1 SGHAT, CDR2 FQNNGV. The CDR3 is 15 residues long. Trimming left V 1 base short and J 3 bases short, with 13 bases between. This CDR3 is CASSLARRLGYEQYF. CDR3 nucleotide sequence: TGTGCCAGCAGCTTAGCCCGCCGGCTGGGCTACGAGCAGTACTTC.

This clonotype has a handful of counts. The J gene is TRBJ1-5, the V gene TRBV7-2; TRBD1 agrees at 7 bases. The CDR3 is made up of 15 amino acids. CDR1 and CDR2 from the germline V gene are SGHTA and FQGNSA. V gave up 5 bases and J gave up 9 bases; unmatched junction bases: 13. In nucleotides, the CDR3 is TGTGCCAGCAGCCGCAATACAGGGGTAATAGGGCCCCAGCATTTT. Translating it yields CASSRNTGVIGPQHF.

This clonotype was recorded many times. V is TRBV7-2 and J is TRBJ2-5; 7 nucleotides agree with TRBD2. V shed 5 bases and J 5 bases; nucleotides not matched to a gene: 14. The CDR3 is 16 residues long. In germline, CDR1 is SGHTA, CDR2 FQGNSA. CDR3 sequence (DNA): TGTGCCAGCAGCCGAGGACTAGTCGTGCTCGGGGAGACCCAGTACTTC. It is translated as CASSRGLVVLGETQYF.

The table lists this clonotype with a few counts. The CDR3 nucleotides read TGTGCCAGTAGTAGGAAACAGGTTTACTCTGGAAACACCATATATTTT. Translated: CASSRKQVYSGNTIYF. The chain employs TRBV19 and TRBJ1-3; possibly TRBD1 for D (5 bases). CDR1 is LNHDA and CDR2 is SQIVND in the germline V gene (reference sequence). CDR3 length: 16 amino acids. Trimming took off 4 bases at V and 0 bases at J, with 13 bases between the two ends.

The genes are TRBV7-2 and TRBJ2-7; D is perhaps TRBD1 (5 bases). Germline V gene lookup returns CDR1 SGHTA and CDR2 FQGNSA. V was trimmed by 4 bases and J by 2 bases, leaving 12 bases between them. CDR3 length: 14 amino acids. CDR3 nucleotide sequence: TGTGCCAGCAGCTACTCAGGGCTAGCCTACGAGCAGTACTTC. Its translation is CASSYSGLAYEQYF.

The rearrangement links TRBV7-9 to TRBJ2-2, with a weak D call TRBD2 (5 bases). Germline-derived CDR1 and CDR2 are SEHNR and FQNEAQ (reference sequence). V lost 9 bases and J 2 bases, leaving 13 bases between the germline ends. The length of the CDR3 is 14 residues. CDR3 amino acids: CASRDYHNTGELFF. CDR3 DNA sequence: TGTGCCAGTCGCGACTATCATAACACCGGGGAGCTGTTTTTT.

This clonotype turned up a few times. V gene TRBV5-4 combines with J gene TRBJ2-5, with 7 bases aligning to TRBD1. This CDR3 has 16 residues. The germline V gene has CDR1 SGHNT and CDR2 YYREEE (reference sequence). V shed 1 base and J 3 bases; nucleotides not matched to a gene: 9. CDR3 sequence: CASSLRAGGREETQYF. DNA of the CDR3: TGTGCCAGCAGCTTGAGGGCAGGGGGAAGGGAAGAGACCCAGTACTTC.